The 21 T cell receptor beta chains presented below share a single source sample, sequenced in a study of CD8+ T cells in alopecia areata. cDNA serving as the sequencing template came from extracted, reverse transcribed RNA. Generated by immunoSEQ multiplex PCR, the TCRdb table keeps only in-frame clones and is missing some. This table holds approximately 140,000 clones, around 87% found once. The sequenced sample was CD8+ T cells sorted from blood, obtained at week 0. Receptors originate from a human donor with alopecia areata.

This chain joins TRBV19 and TRBJ2-1; 9 positions match TRBD1. The CDR3 has 17 residues. CDR1 is LNHDA and CDR2 is SQIVND in the germline V gene (reference sequence). Trimming removed 1 base from V and 3 bases from J; junction bases left unmatched: 7. CDR3 DNA: TGTGCCAGTAGTATAGCTCGGACAGGGGACGGCTACAATGAGCAGTTCTTC. It specifies CASSIARTGDGYNEQFF.

The CDR3 bases are TGTGCCAGCAGTTTATCGCCGGGACAGATTAAGGAAGCTTTCTTT. As protein: CASSLSPGQIKEAFF. The chain employs TRBV27 and TRBJ1-1; 7 positions match TRBD1. CDR1 and CDR2 (germline): MNHEY, SMNVEV (reference sequence). This CDR3 is 15 amino acids long. With V trimmed by 0 bases and J by 8 bases, 9 bases remained unmatched.

The V gene is TRBV29-1, the J gene TRBJ2-7, with TRBD1 matching over 9 bases. After removal of 2 bases from V and 6 bases from J, the junction contained 11 bases not matched to a gene. The CDR3 totals 15 residues. From germline, CDR1 is SQVTM and CDR2 ANQGSEA. This chain's CDR3 is CSVEFPTGGLGEQYF. CDR3 nucleotide sequence: TGCAGCGTTGAATTTCCGACAGGGGGGTTAGGCGAGCAGTACTTC.

The CDR3 sequence: CASSTQPGLHYNEQFF. CDR3 DNA sequence: TGTGCCAGTAGTACTCAACCGGGACTTCACTACAATGAGCAGTTCTTC. The chain recombines TRBV19 with TRBJ2-1; D possibly corresponds to TRBD2 (6 bases). The CDR3 contains 16 residues. Germline CDR1 LNHDA, CDR2 SQIVND (reference sequence). V shed 4 bases and J shed 3 bases, with 16 bases lying between them.

The CDR3 loop is CASSLEAGSSYEQYF. As DNA, the CDR3 is TGTGCCAGCAGCTTAGAGGCCGGGAGCTCCTACGAGCAGTACTTC. This chain uses TRBV7-6 with TRBJ2-7, with a tentative D call TRBD2 (6 bases). V was trimmed by 1 base and J by 0 bases, leaving 10 bases between them. Germline CDR1 and CDR2: SGHVS and FNYEAQ. The CDR3 runs to 15 residues.

V and J are TRBV5-1 and TRBJ2-7; 7 bases are a match to TRBD1. With V trimmed by 4 bases and J by 0 bases, 13 bases remained unmatched. Per germline, CDR1 SGHRS and CDR2 YFSETQ. The CDR3 extends over 17 amino acids. Here the CDR3 reads CASSAPDGTELSYEQYF. CDR3 DNA sequence: TGCGCCAGCAGCGCCCCTGACGGGACAGAGCTCTCCTACGAGCAGTACTTC.

Comments on this clone: Germline is not matched at one junction end, which may reflect a read error. In DNA, the CDR3 is TGTGCCAGCAGCCGGACAGGAGGAGTACCTGGAAACACCACATATTTT. Protein product: CASSRTGGVPGNTTYF. The rearrangement links TRBV7-2 to TRBJ1-3; 7 bases align to TRBD1. Germline loops: CDR1 SGHTA, CDR2 FQGNSA. This CDR3 is built from 16 residues. The entire variable domain, with the rest obtained from reference TRBV7-2 and TRBJ1-3, is as follows: GAGVSQSPSNKVTEKGKDVELRCDPISGHTALYWYRQSLGQGLEFLIYFQGNSAPDKSGLPSDRFSAERTGGSVSTLTIQRTQQEDSAVYLCASSRTGGVPGNTTYFGEGSWLTVV.

V usage is TRBV7-2 and J usage is TRBJ2-3; D uncertain. The CDR3 runs 15 residues. V shed 0 bases and J shed 4 bases, with 11 bases lying between them. Germline V gives CDR1 SGHTA, CDR2 FQGNSA. The CDR3 sequence: CASSLATIVPDTQYF. The CDR3 DNA reads TGTGCCAGCAGCTTAGCGACAATAGTCCCAGATACGCAGTATTTT.

V is TRBV7-9 and J is TRBJ1-1; no definite D call. The CDR3 totals 14 residues. V dropped 2 bases and J dropped 6 bases, with 13 bases sitting between them. Germline values: CDR1 SEHNR, CDR2 FQNEAQ (reference sequence). CDR3 region: CASSLLLEFAEAFF. The CDR3 DNA sequence: TGTGCCAGCAGCTTACTGCTGGAATTCGCTGAAGCTTTCTTT.

This clone was seen a handful of times. The chain combines TRBV29-1 with TRBJ2-2; no clear D. The CDR3 sequence is 14 residues long. Deletions cut 3 bases from V and 2 bases from J, with 10 bases between. Per the germline V gene, CDR1 is SQVTM and CDR2 is ANQGSEA. The chain's CDR3 is CSVDVGFNTGELFF. CDR3 in DNA: TGCAGCGTTGATGTAGGGTTTAACACCGGGGAGCTGTTTTTT.

The chain is built from TRBV7-9 and TRBJ2-2; unclear D gene. Germline CDR1 is SEHNR and CDR2 is FQNEAQ (reference sequence). This CDR3 has 17 residues. Trimming pared 4 bases from V and 0 bases from J, leaving 15 bases between. CDR3 in DNA: TGTGCCAGCAGCTCCAATGATGACACATCGAACACCGGGGAGCTGTTTTTT. Protein product: CASSSNDDTSNTGELFF.

The chain recombines TRBV4-1 with TRBJ2-1, with a weak D call TRBD2 (5 bases). Between the trimmed V and J ends, which lost 0 bases and 5 bases, there was a span of 17 bases. Germline V gene lookup returns CDR1 MGHRA and CDR2 YSYEKL. The CDR3 length is 17 residues. This CDR3 reads CASSQDRTGGFNNEQFF. The CDR3 nucleotides read TGCGCCAGCAGCCAAGACCGGACTGGAGGTTTTAACAATGAGCAGTTCTTC.

The chain recombines TRBV7-8 with TRBJ2-2; weak D call: TRBD1 (5 bases). The V gene lost 3 bases and the J gene lost 0 bases, with 14 bases spanning the gap. Germline V gives CDR1 SGHVS, CDR2 FQNEAQ. The CDR3 covers 17 residues. The CDR3 region has the DNA TGTGCCAGCAGCTTCCCTTCGACAGTACCGAACACCGGGGAGCTGTTTTTT. This encodes CASSFPSTVPNTGELFF.

The chain carries TRBV6-4 and TRBJ2-7, with D unresolved. Between the trimmed V and J ends, which lost 7 bases and 2 bases, there was a span of 3 bases. CDR3 length: 10 amino acids. Looked up from germline, CDR1 is MRHNA and CDR2 is SNTAGT. This chain's CDR3 is CASKTYEQYF. The CDR3 DNA reads TGTGCCAGCAAGACCTACGAGCAGTACTTC.

This clone occurred a few times. The rearrangement uses TRBV29-1 and TRBJ2-7, with D possibly TRBD1 on 6 matching bases. This CDR3 is 12 amino acids long. Trimming stripped 6 bases from V and 5 bases from J, with 14 bases between. Looked up from germline, CDR1 is SQVTM and CDR2 is ANQGSEA. This CDR3 reads CSVRTQGHEQYF. The CDR3 DNA reads TGCAGCGTGAGAACTCAGGGGCACGAGCAGTACTTC.

The J gene is TRBJ1-1, the V gene TRBV4-1, with D possibly matching TRBD1 (5 bases). CDR1 is MGHRA, CDR2 YSYEKL, per germline. The CDR3 consists of 14 residues. With 4 bases removed from V and 4 bases from J, the gap between germline ends came to 13 bases. The CDR3 coding sequence is TGCGCCAGCAGCCTAGCCCAGGGAAGCACTGAAGCTTTCTTT. Encoded protein: CASSLAQGSTEAFF.

V and J are TRBV10-3 and TRBJ2-1; D might be TRBD2 (6 bases). V shed 6 bases and J shed 6 bases, with 15 bases lying between them. The CDR3 loop spans 14 amino acids. The germline V gene has CDR1 ENHRY and CDR2 SYGVKD. CDR3 protein: CAISYLVRGNEQFF. CDR3 in DNA: TGTGCCATCAGCTACCTAGTGCGGGGCAATGAGCAGTTCTTC.

The chain carries TRBV29-1 and TRBJ2-1; D call uncertain. V lost 0 bases, J lost 6 bases, and 12 bases lay in between. The germline V gene encodes CDR1 SQVTM and CDR2 ANQGSEA. The CDR3 spans 14 residues. CDR3: CSVEDLGILNEQFF. CDR3 sequence (DNA): TGCAGCGTTGAAGACCTAGGGATACTCAATGAGCAGTTCTTC.

This clone has just one count. This rearrangement joins TRBV4-1 to TRBJ1-5; unclear D gene. This CDR3 spans 15 amino acids. V lost 0 bases, J lost 4 bases, and 10 bases lay in between. Germline assignment: CDR1 MGHRA and CDR2 YSYEKL. The CDR3 sequence: CASSQDGEGNQPQHF. CDR3 DNA: TGCGCCAGCAGCCAAGATGGTGAGGGAAATCAGCCCCAGCATTTT.

The chain couples TRBV27 to TRBJ2-3, with a weak D call TRBD1 (6 bases). The germline V gene encodes CDR1 MNHEY and CDR2 SMNVEV (reference sequence). The CDR3 spans 15 residues. Trimming shortened V by 6 bases and J by 3 bases, and 16 bases separated the two germline ends. The CDR3 DNA reads as TGTGCCAGCAGCATAACAGGACAGTGGACAGATACGCAGTATTTT. As protein: CASSITGQWTDTQYF.

This clone was observed once. The V gene is TRBV5-6, the J gene TRBJ2-3; possible D gene TRBD2, 6 bases. With 3 bases removed from V and 6 bases from J, the gap between germline ends came to 26 bases. Germline V gives CDR1 SGHDT, CDR2 YYEEEE. The CDR3 runs 18 residues. CDR3 in DNA: TGTGCCAGCAGCTACCTACGAGATCTAGCGTTATTCGCGGATACGCAGTATTTT. It translates to CASSYLRDLALFADTQYF.